The T cell receptor beta chain under discussion was sequenced for a study of OX40 agonist ivuxolimab in advanced cancers. Turning to the study itself: Each dose-escalation patient presented with hepatocellular carcinoma, melanoma, renal cell or head and neck cancer.

Germline V CDR1 and CDR2: SGHRS, YFSETQ. The CDR3 is 16 residues long. With V trimmed by 5 bases and J by 5 bases, 7 bases remained unmatched. The assay was immunoSEQ multiplex PCR, and TCRdb's table has in-frame clones only and misses some. The sample lists roughly 88,000 clones, more than 75% occurring once. This TCR was recovered from an adult with an advanced solid tumor such as melanoma, head and neck, liver or kidney cancer. The J gene is TRBJ2-7, the V gene TRBV5-1, with TRBD2 matching over 16 bases. Sequenced material: CD4+ or CD8+ T cells sorted from blood, taken in a trial of the OX40 agonist ivuxolimab. CDR3 DNA sequence: TGCGCCAGCAGGCCGGGACTAGCGGGAGGGATTGACGAGCAGTACTTC. Protein product: CASRPGLAGGIDEQYF.